Sequencing of this T cell receptor beta chain was carried out in a study of blood T cell repertoires in COVID-19. At the level of the study: The cDNA or gDNA used as material had been derived from T cells, B-cell-depleted T cells, or PBMCs.

Clones were read by immunoSEQ multiplex PCR, and TCRdb kept only the in-frame ones, dropping some. Of approximately 70,000 clones in the sample, about 91% were seen once. The CDR3 covers 13 residues. The V gene's germline CDR1 is MGHRA and CDR2 YSYEKL. V lost 4 bases to trimming and J lost 4 bases; unmatched junction nucleotides: 3. The sequence came from a man in his forties or fifties with COVID-19, enrolled during active disease. Input material: peripheral blood. The genes are TRBV4-1 and TRBJ2-5; 7 bases line up with TRBD1. In DNA form, the CDR3 reads TGCGCCAGCAGCCCTGGGGACAGAGAGACCCAGTACTTC. This translates into CASSPGDRETQYF.